This T cell receptor (beta chain) was captured by sequencing in a study of T cell responses to AZD1222 COVID-19 vaccine. Study outcomes and limitations: Repertoires were collected only later (after the peak T cell response had occurred). Clonal diversity may have been underestimated in mostly white British donors. Targeting of unmutated variant regions was reportedly seen in nearly half of spike-specific TCRs.

The protocol was immunoSEQ multiplex PCR, while the TCRdb copy is restricted to in-frame clones and leaves out a portion. Among about 180,000 clones, around nine tenths were seen once, and the ten largest hold around 2%. Notes on this clone: As yet, its antigen is unknown.

This clonotype was obtained from an adult who received the AZD1222 COVID-19 vaccine. The specimen was peripheral blood, collected 28 days after the second AZD1222 dose.

The CDR3 reads CASSPRGGNQPQHF. CDR3 nucleotides: TGTGCCAGCAGCCCCAGGGGTGGCAATCAGCCCCAGCATTTT. The genes are TRBV9 and TRBJ1-5, with a tentative D call TRBD1 (6 bases). Germline-derived CDR1 and CDR2 are SGDLS and YYNGEE. This CDR3 region has 14 residues. With 4 bases removed from V and 2 bases from J, the gap between germline ends came to 10 bases. Drawing the rest from reference TRBV9 and TRBJ1-5, the complete variable domain is DSGVTQTPKHLITATGQRVTLRCSPRSGDLSVYWYQQSLDQGLQFLIQYYNGEERAKGNILERFSAQQFPDLHSELNLSSLELGDSALYFCASSPRGGNQPQHFGDGTRLSIL.